A single sample gave rise to the 11 T cell receptor beta chains below, sequenced in a study of T cells in Graves' hyperthyroidism and ophthalmopathy. Template material for amplifying TCR beta CDR3 regions consisted of RNA transcripts. First-round RT-PCR of the TCR CDR3 relied on the HTBI primer set. TCRdb fed the multiplex PCR reads into MiXCR, producing one record per CDR3 protein. Of some 510,000 distinct CDR3 sequences listed, around 45% are singletons. The sequencing sample was made of peripheral blood or thyroid tissue (not recorded which). The receptors derive from a woman aged 18-29 years with Graves' hyperthyroidism.

V gene TRBV2 combines with J gene TRBJ1-2, with TRBD1 identical over 8 bases. The CDR3 spans 15 residues. After removal of 3 bases from V and 0 bases from J, the junction contained 3 bases not matched to a gene. CDR1 and CDR2 from the germline V gene are SNHLY and FYNNEI. CDR3 amino acids: CASSEGDRTNYGYTF. CDR3 DNA sequence: TGTGCCAGCAGTGAGGGGGACAGGACTAACTATGGCTACACCTTC.

Turning to this clonotype: The junction does not match germline at one end; this may be a read error. V and J are TRBV9 and TRBJ1-2; D possibly corresponds to TRBD1 (5 bases). CDR1 and CDR2 (germline): SGDLS, YYNGEE. The CDR3 length is 15 residues. CDR3 region: CASSLARGAANGYTF. In DNA form, the CDR3 reads TGCGCCAGCAGCCTCGCTAGAGGGGCGGCGAATGGCTACACCTTC. The full variable domain, in which reference TRBV9 and TRBJ1-2 provide the parts outside the CDR3, is DSGVTQTPKHLITATGQRVTLRCSPRSGDLSVYWYQQSLDQGLQFLIQYYNGEERAKGNILERFSAQQFPDLHSELNLSSLELGDSALYFCASSLARGAANGYTFGSGTRLTVV.

The rearrangement uses TRBV29-1 and TRBJ2-5, with 9 bases aligning to TRBD1. With V trimmed by 7 bases and J by 1 base, 7 bases remained unmatched. The CDR3 contains 14 residues. In germline, CDR1 is SQVTM, CDR2 ANQGSEA. The CDR3 here is CSARQGGRQETQYF. CDR3 nucleotide sequence: TGCAGCGCTAGACAGGGGGGGCGCCAAGAGACCCAGTACTTC.

This clonotype appeared a few times. The chain carries TRBV6-6 and TRBJ1-1; D ambiguous. The CDR3 runs 12 residues. The V gene lost 2 bases and the J gene lost 6 bases, with 7 bases spanning the gap. CDR1 is MNHNY and CDR2 is SVGAGI in the germline V gene (reference sequence). The CDR3 DNA is TGTGCCAGCAGTTACGGAAGTGCTGAAGCTTTCTTT. This codes for CASSYGSAEAFF.

The chain couples TRBV25-1 to TRBJ2-3; D is perhaps TRBD2 (6 bases). This CDR3 is 16 amino acids long. Per the germline V gene, CDR1 is MGHDK and CDR2 is SYGVNS. Trimming left V 7 bases short and J 1 base short, with 18 bases between. CDR3 sequence (DNA): TGTGCCAGCACCAGTGATTCGGGACTCGGCACAGATACGCAGTATTTT. Residues: CASTSDSGLGTDTQYF.

There are many counts of this clonotype. V is TRBV7-2 and J is TRBJ2-7, with TRBD1 identical over 8 bases. V was pared by 1 base and J by 7 bases, with 6 bases of the junction left unmatched. Germline assignment: CDR1 SGHTA and CDR2 FQGNSA. CDR3 size: 14 residues. CDR3 amino acids: CASSLDQGAREQYF. DNA for the CDR3: TGTGCCAGCAGCTTAGACCAGGGGGCGCGGGAGCAGTACTTC.

CDR3 sequence reads: CAIRRTETQYF. DNA of the CDR3: TGTGCCATCAGAAGGACAGAGACCCAGTACTTC. The chain employs TRBV10-3 and TRBJ2-5; D remains ambiguous. The CDR3 runs 11 residues. Trimming pared 6 bases from V and 4 bases from J, leaving 6 bases between. Germline V gene sequence: CDR1 ENHRY, CDR2 SYGVKD.

This clonotype was observed a handful of times. The chain joins TRBV7-3 to TRBJ1-1; a possible D gene is TRBD1 (6 bases). Germline V lookup: CDR1 SGHTA, CDR2 FQGTGA. V was cut by 6 bases and J by 1 base, with 12 bases left in between. The CDR3 is 14 amino acids. The CDR3 loop is CASRGTGRNTEAFF. The CDR3 nucleotides are TGTGCCAGCAGAGGTACAGGGAGGAACACTGAAGCTTTCTTT.

The sample holds many counts of this clonotype. The gene calls are TRBV7-9 and TRBJ2-7; TRBD1 agrees at 8 bases. The junction had 4 bases not matched to a gene; V was cut back by 6 bases and J by 0 bases. CDR3 length equals 14 residues. From germline, CDR1 is SEHNR and CDR2 FQNEAQ (reference sequence). CDR3: CASSQGATSYEQYF. The CDR3 DNA reads as TGTGCCAGCAGTCAGGGGGCGACCTCCTACGAGCAGTACTTC.

J is TRBJ1-5 and V is TRBV2, with 9 bases matching TRBD1. Germline loops: CDR1 SNHLY, CDR2 FYNNEI. Unmatched junction bases numbered 9, after V lost 1 base and J lost 14 bases. This CDR3 has 14 residues. CDR3: CASSEGTGVTYEHF. The CDR3 nucleotides read TGTGCCAGCAGTGAAGGGACAGGGGTGACATACGAGCATTTT.

There are a few counts of this clonotype. The CDR3 spells CASNGEGYSNQPQHF. The CDR3, as DNA: TGTGCCAGTAATGGGGAGGGCTATAGCAATCAGCCCCAGCATTTT. V gene TRBV19 combines with J gene TRBJ1-5; D unresolved. The germline CDR1 and CDR2 sequences are LNHDA and SQIVND (reference sequence). V shed 7 bases and J shed 0 bases, with 13 bases lying between them. CDR3 length: 15 amino acids.